The present TCR beta chain was sequenced within a study of cytomegalovirus exposure and HLA in healthy donors. Study results and caveats: Most TCR sequences proved rare, with some public TCRs found in many donors.

Primers included in the PCR were 60 Vbeta and 13 Jbeta primers. As originally analysed: Approximately 9.9 million of some 80 million unique TCR beta chains were shared, per a later count. Here immunoSEQ multiplex PCR was the method, and the copy in TCRdb shows in-frame clones only, minus some. V and J calls and clone size are as listed in that table; D and trimming were resolved from the DNA. The data show some 110,000 clones, roughly three quarters seen once. To note about this clone: What it recognizes is unknown.

The ends lost 6 bases at V and 2 bases at J; junction bases unmatched: 5. Per germline, CDR1 LNHDA and CDR2 SQIVND (reference sequence). The CDR3 runs to 15 residues. The sample consisted of PBMCs. The TCR comes from a woman aged 18-35 years in good health and CMV-seronegative. This chain connects TRBV19 to TRBJ1-5; 9 bases match TRBD1. Here the CDR3 reads CASSLTGGGNQPQHF. The CDR3 DNA reads TGTGCCAGTAGCCTCACAGGGGGCGGCAATCAGCCCCAGCATTTT.